The 27 T cell receptor beta chains reported below all come from one sample, sequenced in a study of cytomegalovirus exposure and HLA in healthy donors. Sequencing used immunoSEQ multiplex PCR; TCRdb keeps in-frame clones, though not all of them. Here the sample spans about 120,000 clones, about 85% being singletons. The sample comprised PBMCs. The receptors here all came from a woman aged 25-40 years in good health and CMV-seronegative.

The chain links TRBV9 to TRBJ2-7; 10 nucleotides line up with TRBD1. The CDR3 extends over 14 amino acids. Germline CDR1 SGDLS, CDR2 YYNGEE. J was trimmed by 3 bases and V by 4 bases; bases with no gene match: 4. In DNA, the CDR3 is TGTGCCAGCAGCCCCCGGACAGGGGGCTACGAGCAGTACTTC. This sequence encodes CASSPRTGGYEQYF.

This chain joins TRBV6-1 and TRBJ1-3; maybe TRBD1 (5 bases). Germline CDR1 reads MNHNS; CDR2 reads SASEGT. V dropped 7 bases and J dropped 3 bases, with 16 bases sitting between them. CDR3 length: 15 residues. The CDR3 DNA reads as TGTGCCAGCACCCCCCGTAGGGGTAGTGGAAACACCATATATTTT. Translation: CASTPRRGSGNTIYF.

The V and J genes are TRBV7-6 and TRBJ2-2; 9 nucleotides line up with TRBD1. J gave up 2 bases and V 2 bases, and 9 bases lay outside the gene matches. The CDR3 consists of 18 residues. Germline V CDR1 and CDR2: SGHVS, FNYEAQ. The CDR3 loop is CASSLIRTGAKNTGELFF. Written as DNA, the CDR3 is TGTGCCAGCAGCTTAATCCGGACAGGGGCGAAAAACACCGGGGAGCTGTTTTTT. Looking up the rest from reference TRBV7-6 and TRBJ2-2 gives the full variable domain: GAGVSQSPRYKVTKRGQDVALRCDPISGHVSLYWYRQALGQGPEFLTYFNYEAQQDKSGLPNDRFSAERPEGSISTLTIQRTEQRDSAMYRCASSLIRTGAKNTGELFFGEGSRLTVL.

The V gene is TRBV19, the J gene TRBJ1-1, with 7 bases matching TRBD1. Germline V CDR1 and CDR2: LNHDA, SQIVND (reference sequence). The CDR3 totals 15 residues. Trimming removed 7 bases from V and 1 base from J; junction bases left unmatched: 9. The CDR3 DNA reads TGTGCCAGTACCCCCGACAGGGCACGGAACACTGAAGCTTTCTTT. This translates into CASTPDRARNTEAFF. Variable domain in full (rest from reference TRBV19 and TRBJ1-1): DGGITQSPKYLFRKEGQNVTLSCEQNLNHDAMYWYRQDPGQGLRLIYYSQIVNDFQKGDIAEGYSVSREKKESFPLTVTSAQKNPTAFYLCASTPDRARNTEAFFGQGTRLTVV.

The V gene is TRBV9, the J gene TRBJ2-1; D is unresolved. Trimming removed 4 bases at V and 2 bases at J, with 10 bases between. CDR1 and CDR2 (germline): SGDLS, YYNGEE. The CDR3 covers 14 residues. DNA of the CDR3: TGTGCCAGCAGCTCGCGAGCCACCTACAATGAGCAGTTCTTC. This translates into CASSSRATYNEQFF. Full variable domain (rest looked up from reference TRBV9 and TRBJ2-1): DSGVTQTPKHLITATGQRVTLRCSPRSGDLSVYWYQQSLDQGLQFLIQYYNGEERAKGNILERFSAQQFPDLHSELNLSSLELGDSALYFCASSSRATYNEQFFGPGTRLTVL.

The J gene is TRBJ2-3, the V gene TRBV25-1, with 9 positions matching TRBD2. This CDR3 is 15 amino acids long. The germline gives CDR1 MGHDK, CDR2 SYGVNS. V was clipped by 5 bases and J by 5 bases; unmatched bases: 8. The CDR3 region is CASSQAGGVVDTQYF. DNA of the CDR3: TGTGCCAGCAGTCAAGCGGGGGGCGTTGTAGATACGCAGTATTTT.

Only one count was recorded for this clone. The chain combines TRBV2 with TRBJ2-7, with 7 bases fitting TRBD1. Germline CDR1 is SNHLY and CDR2 is FYNNEI. The V and J ends lost 4 bases and 6 bases, in that order; junction bases with no gene match: 6. The CDR3 runs to 13 residues. The CDR3 here is CASSGQGPIEQYF. CDR3 DNA sequence: TGTGCCAGCAGTGGACAGGGTCCGATCGAGCAGTACTTC.

The chain joins TRBV6-4 to TRBJ2-2, with 9 bases fitting TRBD2. Looked up from germline, CDR1 is MRHNA and CDR2 is SNTAGT. The CDR3 spans 15 residues. V shed 3 bases, J shed 3 bases, and the junction held 2 bases outside the gene matches. The CDR3 DNA follows: TGTGCCAGCAGTGAAAAGCGGGGGGACACCGGGGAGCTGTTTTTT. It codes for CASSEKRGDTGELFF.

The J gene is TRBJ2-2, the V gene TRBV6-5; 10 nucleotides match TRBD1. Trimming at V came to 7 bases and at J to 4 bases, leaving 6 bases not matched to a gene. Germline V gene data show CDR1 as MNHEY and CDR2 as SVGAGI. The CDR3 spans 15 residues. Here the CDR3 DNA reads TGTGCCAGCACCAGGACAGGGGGAACCACCGGGGAGCTGTTTTTT. Translated: CASTRTGGTTGELFF.

The chain's CDR3 is CASREGTGFPEQYF. Here the CDR3 DNA reads TGTGCCAGCAGGGAGGGGACAGGGTTTCCCGAGCAGTACTTC. This chain links TRBV2 with TRBJ2-7; 9 bases line up with TRBD1. Germline V gene lookup returns CDR1 SNHLY and CDR2 FYNNEI. The CDR3 loop spans 14 amino acids. The V and J ends lost 6 bases and 6 bases, in that order; junction bases with no gene match: 9.

The V gene is TRBV10-1, the J gene TRBJ1-6; tentatively, D is TRBD1 (5 bases). The CDR3 extends over 13 amino acids. Trimming pared 5 bases from V and 7 bases from J, leaving 9 bases between. Germline V gene data show CDR1 as WNHNN and CDR2 as SYGVQD (reference sequence). The CDR3 DNA sequence: TGCGCCAGCAGTACAGGTGGAAATTCACCCCTCCACTTT. It yields the protein CASSTGGNSPLHF.

The rearrangement uses TRBV9 and TRBJ2-1, with D maybe TRBD2 (5 bases). Germline V gene lookup returns CDR1 SGDLS and CDR2 YYNGEE. Trimming stripped 4 bases from V and 3 bases from J, with 14 bases between. This CDR3 has 15 residues. In DNA form, the CDR3 reads TGTGCCAGCAGCCTAGGAGGAGACGTCTACAATGAGCAGTTCTTC. Translated, it gives CASSLGGDVYNEQFF. Variable domain in full (rest from reference TRBV9 and TRBJ2-1): DSGVTQTPKHLITATGQRVTLRCSPRSGDLSVYWYQQSLDQGLQFLIQYYNGEERAKGNILERFSAQQFPDLHSELNLSSLELGDSALYFCASSLGGDVYNEQFFGPGTRLTVL.

This chain joins TRBV5-1 and TRBJ2-3; 9 bases map to TRBD2. V gave up 0 bases and J gave up 5 bases; unmatched junction bases: 4. Per germline, CDR1 SGHRS and CDR2 YFSETQ. The length of the CDR3 is 15 residues. The CDR3 here is CASSLAAGGLDTQYF. The CDR3 coding sequence is TGCGCCAGCAGCTTGGCGGCGGGGGGGTTAGATACGCAGTATTTT.

The chain has TRBV5-1 and TRBJ1-1; D may be TRBD1 (5 bases). Trimming cost V 0 bases and J 5 bases, with 11 bases left between them. This CDR3 contains 14 residues. Germline lookup yields CDR1 SGHRS and CDR2 YFSETQ. In DNA form, the CDR3 reads TGCGCCAGCAGCTTGGCTAGGGGAAGGACTGAAGCTTTCTTT. As protein: CASSLARGRTEAFF.

The chain links TRBV7-2 to TRBJ2-5; D is possibly TRBD2 (7 bases). Deletions cut 1 base from V and 5 bases from J, with 14 bases between. The CDR3 runs to 15 residues. Germline V gives CDR1 SGHTA, CDR2 FQGNSA. The CDR3 DNA is TGTGCCAGCAGCTTAGTCTGGGGGGGCCGGGAGACCCAGTACTTC. Translation gives CASSLVWGGRETQYF.

This chain connects TRBV2 to TRBJ2-3, with 8 nucleotides matching TRBD2. The CDR3 is 18 residues long. Germline CDR1 is SNHLY and CDR2 is FYNNEI. After removal of 2 bases from V and 6 bases from J, the junction contained 16 bases not matched to a gene. The CDR3 DNA is TGTGCCAGCAGTGAATACCTAGGCGGGGGGAGGGGTGTCGATACGCAGTATTTT. Translation gives CASSEYLGGGRGVDTQYF.

About this clone itself: Other DNA variants within this sample encode the same CDR3. The rearrangement links TRBV18 to TRBJ1-2; tentative D call: TRBD1 (6 bases). CDR3 length: 13 amino acids. The V gene lost 6 bases and the J gene lost 4 bases, with 12 bases spanning the gap. Germline CDR1 reads KGHSH; CDR2 reads LQKENI. Written as DNA, the CDR3 is TGTGCCAGCTCTCCAGGACAGAGCTATGGCTACACCTTC. This encodes CASSPGQSYGYTF.

The rearrangement uses TRBV5-6 and TRBJ2-3; 9 bases map to TRBD1. V lost 4 bases, J lost 4 bases, and 7 bases stayed unmatched. The germline CDR1 and CDR2 sequences are SGHDT and YYEEEE. The CDR3 is made up of 15 amino acids. This chain's CDR3 is CASSPGTGWSDTQYF. The CDR3 DNA is TGTGCCAGCAGCCCGGGGACAGGGTGGTCAGATACGCAGTATTTT.

The gene calls are TRBV5-1 and TRBJ2-3, with TRBD1 identical over 7 bases. This CDR3 is 15 amino acids long. CDR1 and CDR2 (germline): SGHRS, YFSETQ. V was pared by 4 bases and J by 2 bases, with 7 bases of the junction left unmatched. The CDR3, as DNA: TGCGCCAGCAGCCCGACGACAGGGATCACAGATACGCAGTATTTT. It encodes CASSPTTGITDTQYF. Drawing the rest from reference TRBV5-1 and TRBJ2-3, the complete variable domain is KAGVTQTPRYLIKTRGQQVTLSCSPISGHRSVSWYQQTPGQGLQFLFEYFSETQRNKGNFPGRFSGRQFSNSRSEMNVSTLELGDSALYLCASSPTTGITDTQYFGPGTRLTVL.

The chain joins TRBV4-3 to TRBJ1-3, with unresolved D. The CDR3 contains 15 residues. Trimming removed 0 bases from V and 2 bases from J, with 8 bases in between. Germline loops: CDR1 LGHNA, CDR2 YSLEER. In DNA form, the CDR3 reads TGCGCCAGCAGCCAAGAGTCGGGTACTGGAAACACCATATATTTT. Encoded protein: CASSQESGTGNTIYF.

V is TRBV28 and J is TRBJ1-2; D gene unclear. There are 11 residues in the CDR3. V was cut by 2 bases and J by 6 bases, with 4 bases left in between. The germline gives CDR1 MDHEN, CDR2 SYDVKM. The CDR3 region is CASSLRDGYTF. The CDR3 DNA is TGTGCCAGCAGTTTACGGGATGGCTACACCTTC.

The chain is built from TRBV11-2 and TRBJ1-1, with 7 bases aligning to TRBD1. Losses at the gene ends were 5 bases for V and 2 bases for J; bases not matched to a gene: 8. The length of the CDR3 is 15 residues. Germline loops: CDR1 SGHAT, CDR2 FQNNGV. Written as DNA, the CDR3 is TGTGCCAGCAGCCCCTCGAGGGGGCGAAACACTGAAGCTTTCTTT. Its protein product is CASSPSRGRNTEAFF.

V usage is TRBV6-5 and J usage is TRBJ2-7; a weak D match, TRBD1 (6 bases). V was pared by 2 bases and J by 3 bases, with 14 bases between. Germline CDR1 is MNHEY and CDR2 is SVGAGI. The CDR3 has 15 residues. CDR3 coding DNA: TGTGCCAGCAGTTACGCCACAGGGCCCAGCTACGAGCAGTACTTC. This translates into CASSYATGPSYEQYF.

This sequence joins TRBV7-3 and TRBJ1-2, with 9 bases identical to TRBD1. J lost 8 bases, V lost 5 bases, and 9 bases had no gene match. This CDR3 comprises 14 residues. Germline-derived CDR1 and CDR2 are SGHTA and FQGTGA. Here the CDR3 reads CASSPTGGAEGYTF. The CDR3 nucleotides are TGTGCCAGCAGCCCAACAGGGGGCGCCGAAGGCTACACCTTC.

In the case of this clone: Other nucleotide sequences in the sample specify the same CDR3. The chain recombines TRBV18 with TRBJ2-5, with TRBD1 as a possible D gene (6 bases). Germline CDR1 is KGHSH and CDR2 is LQKENI. The CDR3 is 14 residues long. The V gene lost 3 bases and the J gene lost 1 base, with 9 bases spanning the gap. The CDR3 region has the DNA TGTGCCAGCTCACCTCGAGGGGGCCAAGAGACCCAGTACTTC. Encoded protein: CASSPRGGQETQYF.

The rearrangement uses TRBV6-1 and TRBJ1-5, with D perhaps TRBD1 (5 bases). This CDR3 spans 13 amino acids. V was pared by 2 bases and J by 12 bases, with 14 bases between. Per germline, CDR1 MNHNS and CDR2 SASEGT. CDR3 coding DNA: TGTGCCAGCAGTGAACGGCGGTTCGGGGGCCAGCATTTT. Translation gives CASSERRFGGQHF.

The J gene is TRBJ1-1, the V gene TRBV10-3, with D hard to call. The CDR3 runs 13 residues. V lost 3 bases to trimming and J lost 4 bases, with 9 bases between them. Germline lookup yields CDR1 ENHRY and CDR2 SYGVKD. The CDR3 DNA sequence: TGTGCCATCAGTGAACGAGGAGTCACTGAAGCTTTCTTT. Protein product: CAISERGVTEAFF.